The 23 T cell receptor beta chains reported below all come from one sample, sequenced in a study of cytomegalovirus exposure and HLA in healthy donors. The method was immunoSEQ multiplex PCR; TCRdb's version includes in-frame clones alone and lacks a portion of them. Of roughly 150,000 clones in the sample, roughly nine tenths were seen once. The sample taken for sequencing was PBMCs. The receptors stem from a woman aged 25 to 45 in good health and CMV-seronegative.

The chain recombines TRBV6-1 with TRBJ1-3, with 7 bases matching TRBD1. Germline V gives CDR1 MNHNS, CDR2 SASEGT. CDR3 length equals 14 residues. With 3 bases clipped from V and 7 bases from J, the junction kept 6 bases outside the gene matches. Here the CDR3 reads CASSDRQGRNTIYF. The CDR3 DNA reads as TGTGCCAGCAGTGACCGACAGGGCCGGAACACCATATATTTT.

In its sample, this clone was seen once. The chain has TRBV5-1 and TRBJ1-2, with D unclear. From germline, CDR1 is SGHRS and CDR2 YFSETQ. V was shortened by 0 bases and J by 4 bases, with 10 bases between the two germline ends. This CDR3 contains 14 residues. This CDR3 reads CASSLGLHSYGYTF. CDR3 bases: TGCGCCAGCAGCTTGGGTCTCCATTCCTATGGCTACACCTTC.

This clone was seen a single time. The chain employs TRBV13 and TRBJ2-7; 12 bases align to TRBD1. The CDR3 contains 13 residues. Germline CDR1 and CDR2: PRHDT and FYEKMQ (reference sequence). V lost 9 bases to trimming and J lost 5 bases; unmatched junction nucleotides: 5. CDR3 in amino acids: CASGDRGLNEQYF. Here the CDR3 DNA reads TGTGCCAGTGGGGACAGGGGGCTGAACGAGCAGTACTTC.

V is TRBV7-2 and J is TRBJ2-2; the D is unclear. Trimming stripped 1 base from V and 5 bases from J, with 2 bases between. There are 12 residues in the CDR3. Germline CDR1 SGHTA, CDR2 FQGNSA. CDR3 region: CASSLGTGELFF. CDR3 DNA sequence: TGTGCCAGCAGCTTAGGGACCGGGGAGCTGTTTTTT. The whole variable domain, remainder taken from reference TRBV7-2 and TRBJ2-2, is GAGVSQSPSNKVTEKGKDVELRCDPISGHTALYWYRQSLGQGLEFLIYFQGNSAPDKSGLPSDRFSAERTGGSVSTLTIQRTQQEDSAVYLCASSLGTGELFFGEGSRLTVL.

The genes are TRBV2 and TRBJ2-3; D uncertain. V was pared by 7 bases and J by 2 bases, with 7 bases between. Germline V gene data show CDR1 as SNHLY and CDR2 as FYNNEI. CDR3 length equals 12 residues. DNA for the CDR3: TGTGCCAGCACGGAAGACACAGATACGCAGTATTTT. It codes for CASTEDTDTQYF.

The CDR3 DNA follows: TGTGCCAGCAGTTTATTACAGTTCTACGAGCAGTACTTC. Translating gives CASSLLQFYEQYF. The chain is built from TRBV28 and TRBJ2-7, with D unresolved. The CDR3 is made up of 13 amino acids. CDR1 MDHEN and CDR2 SYDVKM come from the germline V gene. Trimming took 1 base from V and 3 from J, leaving 7 bases between them.

V and J are TRBV30 and TRBJ1-1, with a weak D call TRBD1 (6 bases). Germline V lookup: CDR1 GTSNPN, CDR2 SVGIG (reference sequence). This CDR3 has 17 amino acids. V lost 5 bases and J lost 0, with 22 bases in between. DNA for the CDR3: TGTGCCTGGGGAGATAGACAGGCCGATACGCTGAACACTGAAGCTTTCTTT. This gives the protein CAWGDRQADTLNTEAFF.

The chain uses TRBV6-5 and TRBJ2-7, with TRBD1 identical over 7 bases. This CDR3 is built from 15 residues. Germline CDR1 is MNHEY and CDR2 is SVGAGI. J gave up 3 bases and V 5 bases, and 10 bases lay outside the gene matches. In DNA form, the CDR3 reads TGTGCCAGCAGTCGCACGACAGGGCCCTTCTACGAGCAGTACTTC. Translated, it gives CASSRTTGPFYEQYF.

This clone was seen a few times. V usage is TRBV6-5 and J usage is TRBJ1-2; perhaps TRBD1 as D (5 bases). Trimming removed 5 bases from V and 2 bases from J, with 12 bases in between. Germline V gene lookup returns CDR1 MNHEY and CDR2 SVGAGI. The CDR3 is made up of 14 amino acids. CDR3 bases: TGTGCCAGCAGTCCCGCGGGGCTAAACTATGGCTACACCTTC. Encoded protein: CASSPAGLNYGYTF.

This clone was found a few times. The genes are TRBV30 and TRBJ2-1; TRBD2 aligns across 8 bases. CDR1 is GTSNPN, CDR2 SVGIG, per germline (reference sequence). J lost 3 bases, V lost 8 bases, and 9 bases had no gene match. The CDR3 spans 14 residues. The CDR3 reads CAQSGSTFYNEQFF. CDR3 nucleotide sequence: TGTGCCCAAAGCGGGAGTACATTCTACAATGAGCAGTTCTTC.

This chain uses TRBV4-1 with TRBJ2-4, with 7 bases that match TRBD2. Germline loops: CDR1 MGHRA, CDR2 YSYEKL. This CDR3 region has 17 residues. V gave up 2 bases and J gave up 0 bases; unmatched junction bases: 7. Here the CDR3 DNA reads TGCGCCAGCAGCCAATCGGGGGGAAGGATAGCCAAAAACATTCAGTACTTC. Its protein product is CASSQSGGRIAKNIQYF.

This clone was recorded only once. The chain has TRBV28 and TRBJ2-5; D ambiguous. The germline V gene encodes CDR1 MDHEN and CDR2 SYDVKM. Trimming cost V 8 bases and J 6 bases, with 16 bases left between them. The CDR3 is 13 amino acids. This CDR3 reads CASASTGVKTQYF. In nucleotides, the CDR3 is TGTGCCAGCGCATCAACTGGGGTGAAGACCCAGTACTTC. Full variable domain (outside the CDR3, taken from reference TRBV28 and TRBJ2-5): DVKVTQSSRYLVKRTGEKVFLECVQDMDHENMFWYRQDPGLGLRLIYFSYDVKMKEKGDIPEGYSVSREKKERFSLILESASTNQTSMYLCASASTGVKTQYFGPGTRLLVL.

This sequence joins TRBV7-8 and TRBJ1-6; D remains unclear. The CDR3 covers 12 residues. Germline lookup yields CDR1 SGHVS and CDR2 FQNEAQ. Trimming stripped 4 bases from V and 8 bases from J, with 6 bases between. CDR3 sequence: CASSSEYSPLHF. CDR3 coding DNA: TGTGCCAGCAGCTCCGAGTATTCACCCCTCCACTTT.

The gene calls are TRBV7-3 and TRBJ2-1; 7 positions match TRBD2. Germline-derived CDR1 and CDR2 are SGHTA and FQGTGA. The CDR3 totals 13 residues. V dropped 4 bases and J dropped 6; count of bases not matched to a gene: 3. CDR3 residues: CASSSGGINEQFF. In nucleotides, the CDR3 is TGTGCCAGCAGCTCGGGAGGTATCAATGAGCAGTTCTTC.

Only one count was recorded for this clone. The CDR3 DNA reads TGTGCCAGCAGTTTTCGGAACACCATATATTTT. Its protein is CASSFRNTIYF. The rearrangement uses TRBV27 and TRBJ1-3; no reliable D call. Trimming removed 3 bases from V and 7 bases from J, with 4 bases in between. CDR1 and CDR2 (germline): MNHEY, SMNVEV (reference sequence). The CDR3 totals 11 residues.

V gene TRBV5-6 combines with J gene TRBJ1-2; D unresolved. The CDR3 runs to 13 residues. Trimming pared 0 bases from V and 2 bases from J, leaving 5 bases between. Germline CDR1 SGHDT, CDR2 YYEEEE. CDR3 sequence: CASSLVANYGYTF. CDR3 nucleotide sequence: TGTGCCAGCAGCTTGGTGGCGAACTATGGCTACACCTTC.

This chain joins TRBV27 and TRBJ2-7, with 10 bases identical to TRBD2. The junction had 9 bases not matched to a gene; V was cut back by 6 bases and J by 4 bases. CDR1 and CDR2 from the germline V gene are MNHEY and SMNVEV (reference sequence). This CDR3 has 15 residues. CDR3 loop: CASRKKTSGLYEQYF. The CDR3 DNA reads TGTGCCAGCAGGAAGAAGACTAGCGGGCTTTACGAGCAGTACTTC.

V usage is TRBV10-3 and J usage is TRBJ2-3; a possible D gene is TRBD2 (6 bases). Germline lookup yields CDR1 ENHRY and CDR2 SYGVKD. There are 13 residues in the CDR3. V was cut by 7 bases and J by 6 bases, with 14 bases left in between. CDR3 bases: TGTGCCATCACTCGGGAGCGAGCGGATACGCAGTATTTT. It specifies CAITRERADTQYF.

The V call is TRBV2, the J call TRBJ2-1, with D possibly matching TRBD1 (5 bases). The CDR3 covers 13 residues. Trimming took off 6 bases at V and 10 bases at J, with 16 bases between the two ends. Germline CDR1 is SNHLY and CDR2 is FYNNEI. CDR3 in amino acids: CASSRGQGLEQFF. The CDR3 DNA is TGTGCCAGCAGCCGCGGACAAGGGCTCGAGCAGTTCTTC.

In DNA, the CDR3 is TGTGCCAGCAGCTTAGTGCCGGGTTCGGGCAATCAGCCCCAGCATTTT. Amino acid sequence: CASSLVPGSGNQPQHF. The rearrangement links TRBV7-2 to TRBJ1-5; D is undetermined. Trimming left V 1 base short and J 2 bases short, with 12 bases between. Germline lookup yields CDR1 SGHTA and CDR2 FQGNSA. This CDR3 is built from 16 residues.

This clone was counted once. The genes are TRBV13 and TRBJ1-2, with a tentative D call TRBD1 (5 bases). The CDR3 is 16 amino acids. V was cut by 3 bases and J by 5 bases, with 19 bases left in between. Germline V gene data show CDR1 as PRHDT and CDR2 as FYEKMQ (reference sequence). The CDR3: CASSFGVAGGYYGYTF. Written as DNA, the CDR3 is TGTGCCAGCAGCTTTGGTGTCGCTGGGGGATATTATGGCTACACCTTC. The full variable domain, rest sourced from reference TRBV13 and TRBJ1-2, is AAGVIQSPRHLIKEKRETATLKCYPIPRHDTVYWYQQGPGQDPQFLISFYEKMQSDKGSIPDRFSAQQFSDYHSELNMSSLELGDSALYFCASSFGVAGGYYGYTFGSGTRLTVV.

The rearrangement joins TRBV5-6 to TRBJ1-5; D unresolved. The V gene lost 1 base and the J gene lost 4 bases, with 9 bases spanning the gap. The CDR3 has 14 amino acids. Germline V gives CDR1 SGHDT, CDR2 YYEEEE. The CDR3 DNA is TGTGCCAGCAGCTTGAACATTGCGAATCAGCCCCAGCATTTT. Translating gives CASSLNIANQPQHF.

This rearrangement joins TRBV20-1 to TRBJ2-7; no clear D gene. CDR1 and CDR2 from the germline V gene are DFQATT and SNEGSKA (reference sequence). The V and J ends lost 2 bases and 4 bases respectively, with 6 bases between them. The CDR3 is 11 amino acids. Here the CDR3 reads CSARSLYEQYF. The CDR3, as DNA: TGCAGTGCTAGATCCCTGTACGAGCAGTACTTC.